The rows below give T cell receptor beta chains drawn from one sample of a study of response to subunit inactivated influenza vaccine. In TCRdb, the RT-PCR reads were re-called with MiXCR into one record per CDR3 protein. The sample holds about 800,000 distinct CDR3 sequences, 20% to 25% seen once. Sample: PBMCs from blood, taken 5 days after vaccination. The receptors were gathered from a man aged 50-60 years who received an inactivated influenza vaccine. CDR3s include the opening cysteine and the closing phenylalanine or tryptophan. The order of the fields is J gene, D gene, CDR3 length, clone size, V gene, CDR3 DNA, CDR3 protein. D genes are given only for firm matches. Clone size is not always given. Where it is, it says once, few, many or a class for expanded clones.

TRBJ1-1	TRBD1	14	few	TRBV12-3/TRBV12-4	TGTGCCAGCAGGCCGACAGGGTGGAACACTGAAGCTTTCTTT	CASRPTGWNTEAFF
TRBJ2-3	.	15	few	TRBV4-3	TGCGCCAGCAGCCAAGATACGCTACCATCAAGTACGCAGTATTTT	CASSQDTLPSSTQYF
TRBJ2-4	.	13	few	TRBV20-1	TGCAGTGCCCCCGAGGGCCCCAAAAACATTCAGTACTTC	CSAPEGPKNIQYF
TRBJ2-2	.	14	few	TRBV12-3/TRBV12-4	TGTGTCACCGGGGTAGCGGAGAACACCGGGGAGCTGTTTTTT	CVTGVAENTGELFF
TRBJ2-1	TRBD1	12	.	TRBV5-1	TGCGCCAGCAGATACGACAGGGATGAGCAGTTCTTC	CASRYDRDEQFF
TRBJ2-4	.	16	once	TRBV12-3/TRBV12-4	TGTGCCAGCAGCCTTATCGGACTCCTAGCCAAAAACATTCAGTACTTC	CASSLIGLLAKNIQYF
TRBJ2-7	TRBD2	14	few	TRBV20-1	TGCAGTGTTCCCCGGGGAGCGGGGAGAAACGAGCAGTACTTC	CSVPRGAGRNEQYF
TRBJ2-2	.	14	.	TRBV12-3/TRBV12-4	TGTGCCAGCAGCTACCCGGGCGCCGCCGGGGAGCTGTTTTTT	CASSYPGAAGELFF
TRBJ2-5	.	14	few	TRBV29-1	TGCAGCGTGTACTATTGGGGGCTGATGGAGACCCAGTACTTC	CSVYYWGLMETQYF
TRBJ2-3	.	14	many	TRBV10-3	TGTGCCATCAAGGAGGGGGCGCAAGCAGATACGCAGTATTTT	CAIKEGAQADTQYF
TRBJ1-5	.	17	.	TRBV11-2	TGTGCCAGCAGCTTATTGGCGGGACCCTTGGGAAATCAGCCCCAGCATTTT	CASSLLAGPLGNQPQHF
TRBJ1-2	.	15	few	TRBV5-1	TGCGCCAGCAGCTTGGAGTCAGGGCGGGGCTATGGCTACACCTTC	CASSLESGRGYGYTF
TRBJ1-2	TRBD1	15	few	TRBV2	TGTGCCAGCAGTGCCGACAGGGGCCCCTACTATGGCTACACCTTC	CASSADRGPYYGYTF
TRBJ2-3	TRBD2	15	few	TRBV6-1	TGTGCCAGTAGAGCGGGAGGTAGATGGACAGATACGCAGTATTTT	CASRAGGRWTDTQYF
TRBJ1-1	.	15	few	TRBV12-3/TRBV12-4	TGTGCCAGCAGTTACAGTCTTCCACAGAACACTGAAGCTTTCTTT	CASSYSLPQNTEAFF
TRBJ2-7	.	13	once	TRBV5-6	TGTGCCAGCAGCGGGACACAGACCTACGAGCAGTACTTC	CASSGTQTYEQYF
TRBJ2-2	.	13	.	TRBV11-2	TGTGCCAGCAGCTTAATCTTCACCGGGGAGCTGTTTTTT	CASSLIFTGELFF
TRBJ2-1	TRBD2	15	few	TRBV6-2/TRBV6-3	TGTGCCAGCAAGGCGGCGGGGGGGCCTGGCAATGAGCAGTTCTTC	CASKAAGGPGNEQFF
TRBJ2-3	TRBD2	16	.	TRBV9	TGTGCCAGCGCCTGGAACCAAGCGGGAGAGGCAGATACGCAGTATTTT	CASAWNQAGEADTQYF
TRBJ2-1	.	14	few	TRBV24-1	TGTGCCACCAAGGAACAGGGAAGTAGCAATGAGCAGTTCTTC	CATKEQGSSNEQFF
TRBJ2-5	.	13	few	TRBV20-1	TGCAGTGCACTCCGGCGTCCAGGGGAGACCCAGTACTTC	CSALRRPGETQYF
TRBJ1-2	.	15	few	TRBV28	TGTGCCACCATCCCCCTTCGCTGGGGGCACTATGGCTACACCTTC	CATIPLRWGHYGYTF
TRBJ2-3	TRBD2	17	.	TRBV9	TGTGCCAGCAGCCCCAGCTCTGCGGGAGCAGGCACAGATACGCAGTATTTT	CASSPSSAGAGTDTQYF
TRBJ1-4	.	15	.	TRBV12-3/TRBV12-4	TGTGCCAGCAGTTCTCCGGTCCCGGGGACAGAAAAACTGTTTTTT	CASSSPVPGTEKLFF
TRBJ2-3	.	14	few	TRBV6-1	TGTGCCAGCGCTATAAGCCCCCCCAGGGATACGCAGTATTTT	CASAISPPRDTQYF
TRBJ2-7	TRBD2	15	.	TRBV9	TGTGCCAGCAGCGTAGCTCTAGCGGGGACCTACGAGCAGTACTTC	CASSVALAGTYEQYF
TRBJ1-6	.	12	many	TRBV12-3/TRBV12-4	TGTGCCAGCAGTTCGACTAATTCACCCCTCCACTTT	CASSSTNSPLHF
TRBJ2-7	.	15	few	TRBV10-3	TGTGCCATCAGTCAGAGCCCGGACAGCAACTACGAGCAGTACTTC	CAISQSPDSNYEQYF
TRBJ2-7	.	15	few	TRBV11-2	TGTGCCAGCAGCTTAGATCGAGACAGGCGGTGGGAGCAGTACTTC	CASSLDRDRRWEQYF
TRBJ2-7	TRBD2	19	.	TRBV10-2	TGCGCCAGCACTTCAATTATGGGACTAGCGGGGGGAAGCTCCTACGAGCAGTACTTC	CASTSIMGLAGGSSYEQYF
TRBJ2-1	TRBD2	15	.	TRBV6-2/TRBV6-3	TGTGCCAGCAGACAACTAGCGGGGGCGTACAATGAGCAGTTCTTC	CASRQLAGAYNEQFF
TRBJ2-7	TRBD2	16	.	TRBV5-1	TGCGCCAGCAGCTCCTCGACTAGCGGCTATTCCTACGAGCAGTACTTC	CASSSSTSGYSYEQYF
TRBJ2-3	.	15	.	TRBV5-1	TGCGCCAGCAGCTTCCGGGACCGGATGGCAGATACGCAGTATTTT	CASSFRDRMADTQYF
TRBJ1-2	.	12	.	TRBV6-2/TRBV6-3	TGTGCCAGCAGTTACGTACTCTATGGCTACACCTTC	CASSYVLYGYTF
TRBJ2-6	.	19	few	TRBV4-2	TGTGCCAGTAGGACCCACTGGCCGCAAGAATACTCTGGGGCCAACGTCCTGACTTTC	CASRTHWPQEYSGANVLTF
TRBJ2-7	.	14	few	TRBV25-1	TGTGCCAGCAGTCCTGCAGGGAACTCCTACGAGCAGTACTTC	CASSPAGNSYEQYF
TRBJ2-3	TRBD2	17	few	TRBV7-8	TGTGCCAGCAGCTTACTTCTAAGGCGGGGGAGCACAGATACGCAGTATTTT	CASSLLLRRGSTDTQYF
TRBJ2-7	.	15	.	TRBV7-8	TGTGCCAGCAGCTTAGGGAGGCTCCCCCTCTACGAGCAGTACTTC	CASSLGRLPLYEQYF
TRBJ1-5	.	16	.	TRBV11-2	TGTGCCAGCAGCTTAGATCACCGGCTGGTCGGTCAGCCCCAGCATTTT	CASSLDHRLVGQPQHF
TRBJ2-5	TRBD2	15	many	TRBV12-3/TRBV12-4	TGTGCCAGCAGTTTCTGGCGGGGGGCTCAGGAGACCCAGTACTTC	CASSFWRGAQETQYF
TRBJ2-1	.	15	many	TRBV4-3	TGCGCCAGCAGCCAAGGCCCCGGGGACTTCGCCAAGCAGTTCTTC	CASSQGPGDFAKQFF
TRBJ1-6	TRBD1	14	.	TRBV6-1	TGTGCCAGCAGTGAGCGGGACAGAGAGTCACCCCTCCACTTT	CASSERDRESPLHF
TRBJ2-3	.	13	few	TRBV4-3	TGCGCCAGCAGCCAGTTGGCCGGAGATACGCAGTATTTT	CASSQLAGDTQYF
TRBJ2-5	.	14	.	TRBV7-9	TGTGCCAGCAGCTCCCACCAGGGCCAAGAGACCCAGTACTTC	CASSSHQGQETQYF
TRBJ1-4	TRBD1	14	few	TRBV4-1	TGCGCCAGCAGCCAATGGTCGCAGGGGGATAAACTGTTTTTT	CASSQWSQGDKLFF
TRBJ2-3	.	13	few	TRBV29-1	TGCAGCAAACAAATAGGGGCCACAGATACGCAGTATTTT	CSKQIGATDTQYF
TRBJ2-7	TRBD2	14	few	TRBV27	TGTGCCAGCAGTTCCCGGACTAGTAGCTCCGAGCAGTACTTC	CASSSRTSSSEQYF
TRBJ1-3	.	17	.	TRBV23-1	TGCGCCAGCAGTCAATCGAAGGGTCCTCTCTATGGAAACACCATATATTTT	CASSQSKGPLYGNTIYF
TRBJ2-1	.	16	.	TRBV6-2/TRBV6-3	TGTGCCAGCAGTCGACGGATGGGAGGCTCCTACAATGAGCAGTTCTTC	CASSRRMGGSYNEQFF
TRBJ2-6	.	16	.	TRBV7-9	TGTGCCAGCAGCCGTCCGATGGGGGGCTGGGCCAACGTCCTGACTTTC	CASSRPMGGWANVLTF
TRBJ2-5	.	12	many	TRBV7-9	TGTGCCAGCACCCTAGGGGGGGAGACCCAGTACTTC	CASTLGGETQYF
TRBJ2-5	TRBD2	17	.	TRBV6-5	TGTGCCAGCAGTTACACTATCCTCGGGGCGGGAGAAGAGACCCAGTACTTC	CASSYTILGAGEETQYF